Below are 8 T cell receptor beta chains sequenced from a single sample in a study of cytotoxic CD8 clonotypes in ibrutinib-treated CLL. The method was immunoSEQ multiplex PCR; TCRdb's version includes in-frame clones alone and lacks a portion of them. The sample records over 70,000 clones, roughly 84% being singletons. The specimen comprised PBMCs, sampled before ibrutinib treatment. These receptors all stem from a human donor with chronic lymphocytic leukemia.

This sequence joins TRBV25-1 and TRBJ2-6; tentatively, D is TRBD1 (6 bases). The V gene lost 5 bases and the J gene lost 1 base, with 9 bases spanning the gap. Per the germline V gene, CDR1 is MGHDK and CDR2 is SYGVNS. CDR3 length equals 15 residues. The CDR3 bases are TGTGCCAGCAGTCTCCAGGGGTCTGGGGCCAACGTCCTGACTTTC. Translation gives CASSLQGSGANVLTF.

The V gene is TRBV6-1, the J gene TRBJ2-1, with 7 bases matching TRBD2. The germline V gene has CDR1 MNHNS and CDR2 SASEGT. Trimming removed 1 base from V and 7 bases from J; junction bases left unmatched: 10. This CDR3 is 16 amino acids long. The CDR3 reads CASSEGFRVRGNEQFF. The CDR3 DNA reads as TGTGCCAGCAGTGAAGGTTTCAGGGTGCGGGGGAATGAGCAGTTCTTC.

In DNA, the CDR3 is TGTGCCAGCAGCGTAGCCCGCGGCACTGAAGCTTTCTTT. Amino acids: CASSVARGTEAFF. The chain recombines TRBV9 with TRBJ1-1; D gene ambiguous. With 0 bases removed from V and 4 bases from J, the gap between germline ends came to 7 bases. The CDR3 spans 13 residues. Germline V gene data show CDR1 as SGDLS and CDR2 as YYNGEE.

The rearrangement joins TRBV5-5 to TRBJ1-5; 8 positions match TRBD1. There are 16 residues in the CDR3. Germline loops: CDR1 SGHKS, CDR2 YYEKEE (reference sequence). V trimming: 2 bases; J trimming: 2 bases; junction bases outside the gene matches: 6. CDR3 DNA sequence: TGTGCCAGCAGCTTTCTACCGGGACAGGGCAATCAGCCCCAGCATTTT. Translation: CASSFLPGQGNQPQHF.

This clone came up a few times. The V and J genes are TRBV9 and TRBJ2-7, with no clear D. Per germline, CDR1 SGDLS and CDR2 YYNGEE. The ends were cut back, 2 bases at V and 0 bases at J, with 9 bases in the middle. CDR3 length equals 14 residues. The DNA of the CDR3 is TGTGCCAGCAGCGTGACACTTAGCTCCTACGAGCAGTACTTC. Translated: CASSVTLSSYEQYF.

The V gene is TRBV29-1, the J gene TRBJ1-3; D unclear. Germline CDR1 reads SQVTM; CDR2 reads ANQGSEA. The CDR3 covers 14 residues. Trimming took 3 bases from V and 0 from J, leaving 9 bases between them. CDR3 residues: CSVENSLSGNTIYF. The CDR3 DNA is TGCAGCGTTGAGAACAGTCTCTCTGGAAACACCATATATTTT.

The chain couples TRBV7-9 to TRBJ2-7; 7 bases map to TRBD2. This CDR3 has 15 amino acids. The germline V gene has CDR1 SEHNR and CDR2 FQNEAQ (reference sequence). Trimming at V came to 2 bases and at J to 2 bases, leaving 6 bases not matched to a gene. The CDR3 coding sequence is TGTGCCAGCAGCTTAACTCAGGGAGGGACCTACGAGCAGTACTTC. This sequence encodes CASSLTQGGTYEQYF.

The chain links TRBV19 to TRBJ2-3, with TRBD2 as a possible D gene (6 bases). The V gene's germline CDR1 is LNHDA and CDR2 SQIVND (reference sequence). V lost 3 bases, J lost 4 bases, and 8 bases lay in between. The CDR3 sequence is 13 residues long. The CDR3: CASSIGRSDTQYF. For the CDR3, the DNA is TGTGCCAGTAGTATTGGGAGGTCAGATACGCAGTATTTT.